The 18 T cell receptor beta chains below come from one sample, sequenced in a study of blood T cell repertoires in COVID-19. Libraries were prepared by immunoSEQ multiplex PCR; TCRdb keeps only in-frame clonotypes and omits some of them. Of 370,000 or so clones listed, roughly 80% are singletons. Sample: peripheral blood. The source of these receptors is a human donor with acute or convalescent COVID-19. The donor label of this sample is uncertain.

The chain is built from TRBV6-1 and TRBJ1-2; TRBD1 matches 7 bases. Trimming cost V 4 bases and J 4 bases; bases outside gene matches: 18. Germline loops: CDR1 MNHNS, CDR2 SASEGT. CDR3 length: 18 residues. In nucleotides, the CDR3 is TGTGCCAGCAGTGTTCAGGCCCACAGGGGATCTCCTATCTATGGCTACACCTTC. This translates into CASSVQAHRGSPIYGYTF.

The CDR3 bases are TGTGCCAGCGTCATGGGGGGTACAGGCTACAATGAGCAGTTCTTC. This gives the protein CASVMGGTGYNEQFF. This chain joins TRBV25-1 and TRBJ2-1, with a possible D match to TRBD2 (6 bases). V lost 8 bases and J lost 3, with 17 bases in between. CDR1 and CDR2 (germline): MGHDK, SYGVNS. The CDR3 is 15 amino acids. Filled out from reference TRBV25-1 and TRBJ2-1, the complete variable domain reads EADIYQTPRYLVIGTGKKITLECSQTMGHDKMYWYQQDPGMELHLIHYSYGVNSTEKGDLSSESTVSRIRTEHFPLTLESARPSHTSQYLCASVMGGTGYNEQFFGPGTRLTVL.

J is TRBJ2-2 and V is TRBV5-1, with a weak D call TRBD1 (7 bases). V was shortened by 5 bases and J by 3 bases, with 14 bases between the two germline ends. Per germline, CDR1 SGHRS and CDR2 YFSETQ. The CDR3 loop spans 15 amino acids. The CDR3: CASRGGTVDTGELFF. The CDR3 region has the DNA TGCGCCAGCAGAGGGGGGACAGTGGACACCGGGGAGCTGTTTTTT.

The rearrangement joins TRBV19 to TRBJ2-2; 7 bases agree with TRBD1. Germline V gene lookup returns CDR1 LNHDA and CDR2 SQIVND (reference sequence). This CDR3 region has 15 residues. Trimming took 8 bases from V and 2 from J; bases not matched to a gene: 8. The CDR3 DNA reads TGTGCCAGTTGTACAGGGGTATCTAACACCGGGGAGCTGTTTTTT. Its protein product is CASCTGVSNTGELFF.

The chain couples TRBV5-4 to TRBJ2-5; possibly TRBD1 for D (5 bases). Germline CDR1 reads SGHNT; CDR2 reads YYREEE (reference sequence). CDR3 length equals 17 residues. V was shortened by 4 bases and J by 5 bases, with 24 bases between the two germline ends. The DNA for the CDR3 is TGTGCCAGCAGCCCCCCATTTGGGCGCCCAGGGCCTGAGACCCAGTACTTC. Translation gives CASSPPFGRPGPETQYF. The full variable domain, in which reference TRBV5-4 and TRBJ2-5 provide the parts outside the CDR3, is ETGVTQSPTHLIKTRGQQVTLRCSSQSGHNTVSWYQQALGQGPQFIFQYYREEENGRGNFPPRFSGLQFPNYSSELNVNALELDDSALYLCASSPPFGRPGPETQYFGPGTRLLVL.

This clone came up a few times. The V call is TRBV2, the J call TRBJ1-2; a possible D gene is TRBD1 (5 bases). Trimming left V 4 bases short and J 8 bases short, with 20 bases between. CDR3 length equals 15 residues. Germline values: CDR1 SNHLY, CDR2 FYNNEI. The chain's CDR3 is CASSGWGNQGTGYTF. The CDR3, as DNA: TGTGCCAGCAGTGGTTGGGGAAACCAGGGCACAGGCTACACCTTC.

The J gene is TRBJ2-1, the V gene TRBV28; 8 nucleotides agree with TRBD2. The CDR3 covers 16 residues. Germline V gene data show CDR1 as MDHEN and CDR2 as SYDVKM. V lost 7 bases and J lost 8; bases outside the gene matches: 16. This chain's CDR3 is CASTGRGGGMFDEQFF. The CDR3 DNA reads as TGTGCCAGCACCGGCAGGGGCGGGGGGATGTTTGATGAGCAGTTCTTC.

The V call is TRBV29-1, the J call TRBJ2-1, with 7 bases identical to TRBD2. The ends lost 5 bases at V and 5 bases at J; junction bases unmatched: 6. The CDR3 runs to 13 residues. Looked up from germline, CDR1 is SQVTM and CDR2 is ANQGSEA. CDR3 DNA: TGCAGCGTTAAACTAGCGCTGCACAATGAGCAGTTCTTC. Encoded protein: CSVKLALHNEQFF.

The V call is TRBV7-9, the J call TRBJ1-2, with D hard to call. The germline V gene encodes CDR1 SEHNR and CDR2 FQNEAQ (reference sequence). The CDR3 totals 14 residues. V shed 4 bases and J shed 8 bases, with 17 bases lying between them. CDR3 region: CASSSAAGGAGYTF. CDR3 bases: TGTGCCAGCAGCTCGGCCGCCGGAGGTGCGGGCTACACCTTC.

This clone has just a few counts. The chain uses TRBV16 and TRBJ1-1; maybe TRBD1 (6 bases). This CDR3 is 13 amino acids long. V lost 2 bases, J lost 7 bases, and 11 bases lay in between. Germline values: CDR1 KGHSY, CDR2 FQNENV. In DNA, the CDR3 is TGTGCCAGCAGCCAAGCCAGGGGAGTTGAAGCTTTCTTT. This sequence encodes CASSQARGVEAFF.

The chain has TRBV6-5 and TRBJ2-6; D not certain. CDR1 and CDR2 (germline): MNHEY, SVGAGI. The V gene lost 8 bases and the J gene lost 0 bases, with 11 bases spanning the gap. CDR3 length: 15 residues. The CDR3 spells CASGSHSSGANVLTF. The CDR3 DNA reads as TGTGCCAGCGGTTCGCACAGCTCTGGGGCCAACGTCCTGACTTTC.

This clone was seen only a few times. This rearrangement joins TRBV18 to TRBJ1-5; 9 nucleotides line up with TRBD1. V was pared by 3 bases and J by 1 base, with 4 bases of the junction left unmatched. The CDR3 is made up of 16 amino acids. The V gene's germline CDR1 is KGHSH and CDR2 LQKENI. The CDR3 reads CASSPGTGRSNQPQHF. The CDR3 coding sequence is TGTGCCAGCTCACCCGGGACAGGGAGAAGCAATCAGCCCCAGCATTTT.

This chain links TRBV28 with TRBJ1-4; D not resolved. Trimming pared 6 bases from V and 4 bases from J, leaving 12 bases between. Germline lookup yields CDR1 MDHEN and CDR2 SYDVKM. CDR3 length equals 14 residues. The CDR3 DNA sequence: TGTGCCAGCAGAAAGGGAGGATTTAATGAAAAACTGTTTTTT. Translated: CASRKGGFNEKLFF.

The CDR3 nucleotides are TGCAGCGTTCTAACAGGGGCGCCTAATTCACCCCTCCACTTT. As protein: CSVLTGAPNSPLHF. V gene TRBV29-1 combines with J gene TRBJ1-6; TRBD1 agrees at 7 bases. J gave up 6 bases and V 5 bases, and 7 bases lay outside the gene matches. Germline V lookup: CDR1 SQVTM, CDR2 ANQGSEA. This CDR3 is built from 14 residues.

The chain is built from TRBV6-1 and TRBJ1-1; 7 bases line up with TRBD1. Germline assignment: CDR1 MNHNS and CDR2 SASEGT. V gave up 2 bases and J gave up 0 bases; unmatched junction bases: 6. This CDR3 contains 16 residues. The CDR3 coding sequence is TGTGCCAGCAGTGAATTGTCCGGGACAGTGAACACTGAAGCTTTCTTT. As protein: CASSELSGTVNTEAFF.

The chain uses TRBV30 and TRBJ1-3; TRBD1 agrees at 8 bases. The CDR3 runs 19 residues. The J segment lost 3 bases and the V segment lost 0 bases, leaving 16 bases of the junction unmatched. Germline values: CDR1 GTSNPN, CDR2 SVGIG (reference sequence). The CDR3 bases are TGTGCCTGGAGTGTATATCTTCGAACAGGACAGGGTATTGGAAACACCATATATTTT. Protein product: CAWSVYLRTGQGIGNTIYF.

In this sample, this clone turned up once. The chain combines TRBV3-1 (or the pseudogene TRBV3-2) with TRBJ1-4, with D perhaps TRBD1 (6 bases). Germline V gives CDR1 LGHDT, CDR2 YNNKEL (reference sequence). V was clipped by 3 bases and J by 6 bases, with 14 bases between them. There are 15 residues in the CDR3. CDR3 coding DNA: TGTGCCAGCAGCCATTGGCGGGGGGCGGATGAAAAACTGTTTTTT. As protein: CASSHWRGADEKLFF.

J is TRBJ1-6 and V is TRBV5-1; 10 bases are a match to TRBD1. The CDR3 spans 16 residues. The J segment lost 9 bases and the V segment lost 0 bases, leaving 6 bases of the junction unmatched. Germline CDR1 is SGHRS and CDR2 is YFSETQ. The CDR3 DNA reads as TGCGCCAGCAGCTTGGATGCGGGACAGGGGTCTTCACCCCTCCACTTT. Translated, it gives CASSLDAGQGSSPLHF.